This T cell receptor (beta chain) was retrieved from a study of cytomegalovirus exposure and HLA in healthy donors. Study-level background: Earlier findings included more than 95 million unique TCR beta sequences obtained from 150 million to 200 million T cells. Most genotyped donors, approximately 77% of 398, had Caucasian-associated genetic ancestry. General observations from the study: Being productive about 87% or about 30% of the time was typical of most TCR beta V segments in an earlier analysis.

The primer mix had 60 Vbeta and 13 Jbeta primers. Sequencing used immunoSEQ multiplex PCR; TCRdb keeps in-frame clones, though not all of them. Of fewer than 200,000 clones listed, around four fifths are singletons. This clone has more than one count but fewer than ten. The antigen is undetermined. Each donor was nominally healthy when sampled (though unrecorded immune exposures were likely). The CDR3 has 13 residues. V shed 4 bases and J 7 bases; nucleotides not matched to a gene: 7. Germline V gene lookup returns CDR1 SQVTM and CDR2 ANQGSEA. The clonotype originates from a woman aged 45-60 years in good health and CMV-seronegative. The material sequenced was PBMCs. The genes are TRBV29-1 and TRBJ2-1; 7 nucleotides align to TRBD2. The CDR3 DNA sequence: TGCAGCGTTGTTATAAGGGAGGGAAATGAGCAGTTCTTC. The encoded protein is CSVVIREGNEQFF.